One and the same sample provided the 20 T cell receptor beta chains below, sequenced in a study of shared clonotypes between healthy human individuals. It was CD45RO-negative cells, positively selected for CCR7, that made up naive CD8 cells, with terminally differentiated effector memory CD45RA+ cells excluded. The protocol was immunoSEQ multiplex PCR, while the TCRdb copy is restricted to in-frame clones and leaves out a portion. Of under 2,000,000 clones listed, roughly 95% are singletons. Sequencing was done on a sample of naive CD8+ T cells sorted from blood. These receptor sequences come from a man younger than 35 in good health.

The J gene is TRBJ1-5, the V gene TRBV7-2; the D gene is possibly TRBD1 (5 bases). The CDR3 has 16 amino acids. Germline V lookup: CDR1 SGHTA, CDR2 FQGNSA. V was trimmed by 3 bases and J by 3 bases, leaving 15 bases between them. The CDR3 sequence: CASSFGPGDPNQPQHF. In DNA form, the CDR3 reads TGTGCCAGCAGCTTCGGTCCGGGGGATCCCAATCAGCCCCAGCATTTT.

The chain uses TRBV15 and TRBJ1-5; 8 positions agree with TRBD1. V shed 4 bases and J 6 bases; nucleotides not matched to a gene: 5. Germline V CDR1 and CDR2: LNHNV, YYDKDF (reference sequence). The CDR3 length is 14 residues. In DNA form, the CDR3 reads TGTGCCACCAGCATTCGACAGGGGATTCAGCCCCAGCATTTT. As protein: CATSIRQGIQPQHF.

The chain combines TRBV5-1 with TRBJ1-6; D ambiguous. The CDR3 has 14 amino acids. Germline CDR1 reads SGHRS; CDR2 reads YFSETQ. V lost 5 bases and J 4 bases, leaving 10 bases between the germline ends. The CDR3 DNA reads TGCGCCAGCAGTGTGCGGTTTTATAATTCACCCCTCCACTTT. It is translated as CASSVRFYNSPLHF.

The chain is built from TRBV2 and TRBJ2-2; 11 bases agree with TRBD2. After removal of 6 bases from V and 4 bases from J, the junction contained 13 bases not matched to a gene. Looked up from germline, CDR1 is SNHLY and CDR2 is FYNNEI. The CDR3 is 18 residues long. For the CDR3, the DNA is TGTGCCAGCAGCGTGCGGACTAGCGGGTGGCCGGGCACCGGGGAGCTGTTTTTT. This translates into CASSVRTSGWPGTGELFF.

The chain carries TRBV6-5 and TRBJ1-1; 7 nucleotides line up with TRBD1. Germline CDR1 reads MNHEY; CDR2 reads SVGAGI. The CDR3 runs to 15 residues. V lost 2 bases, J lost 0 bases, and 3 bases stayed unmatched. CDR3 loop: CASSYDRDMNTEAFF. Written as DNA, the CDR3 is TGTGCCAGCAGTTACGACAGGGATATGAACACTGAAGCTTTCTTT.

The genes are TRBV11-2 and TRBJ1-1; weak D call: TRBD1 (6 bases). The CDR3 consists of 16 residues. Germline CDR1 and CDR2: SGHAT and FQNNGV. V lost 5 bases and J lost 2, with 18 bases in between. This CDR3 reads CASSHEPGQHNTEAFF. Written as DNA, the CDR3 is TGTGCCAGCAGCCACGAACCAGGACAGCATAACACTGAAGCTTTCTTT.

The chain uses TRBV12-5 and TRBJ1-5; 7 bases align to TRBD1. The CDR3 runs 14 residues. V gave up 5 bases and J gave up 8 bases; unmatched junction bases: 9. Looked up from germline, CDR1 is LGHNT and CDR2 is FRNRAP. In DNA form, the CDR3 reads TGTGCTAGTGGTCTCACAGGGGCCCTTGAGCCCCAGCATTTT. Its translation is CASGLTGALEPQHF.

V and J are TRBV4-1 and TRBJ2-1; D ambiguous. Looked up from germline, CDR1 is MGHRA and CDR2 is YSYEKL. The CDR3 covers 14 residues. V dropped 8 bases and J dropped 10 bases, with 21 bases sitting between them. CDR3 region: CASRPVGGNLEQFF. CDR3 bases: TGCGCCAGCCGACCGGTGGGCGGTAACCTGGAGCAGTTCTTC.

This clone was seen a single time. Additional DNA sequences in this sample encode the identical CDR3. The chain is built from TRBV6-1 and TRBJ2-7, with D maybe TRBD2 (5 bases). Germline V gene lookup returns CDR1 MNHNS and CDR2 SASEGT. The CDR3 runs 12 residues. The V end was cut by 2 bases, the J end by 3 bases, with 5 bases between. CDR3 in amino acids: CASSERGYEQYF. CDR3 in DNA: TGTGCCAGCAGTGAACGGGGCTACGAGCAGTACTTC.

The rearrangement uses TRBV19 and TRBJ1-1, with D maybe TRBD1 (5 bases). Between the trimmed V and J ends, which lost 6 bases and 6 bases, there was a span of 17 bases. CDR1 is LNHDA and CDR2 is SQIVND in the germline V gene (reference sequence). This CDR3 has 14 amino acids. The CDR3: CASSLRQYQAEAFF. In DNA form, the CDR3 reads TGTGCCAGTAGCCTTAGACAGTATCAGGCTGAAGCTTTCTTT.

CDR3 bases: TGTGCCAGCAGCTTGGGCCACGGGGGTGCCGGCACAGATACGCAGTATTTT. Translating gives CASSLGHGGAGTDTQYF. The chain uses TRBV11-3 and TRBJ2-3; D may be TRBD2 (6 bases). CDR1 is SGHNT and CDR2 is YENEEA in the germline V gene. V lost 3 bases, J lost 1 base, and 17 bases lay in between. The CDR3 is 17 residues long.

This chain connects TRBV6-1 to TRBJ2-3; D perhaps matches TRBD1 (6 bases). CDR3 length: 15 residues. Trimming left V 6 bases short and J 2 bases short, with 15 bases between. The germline gives CDR1 MNHNS, CDR2 SASEGT. For the CDR3, the DNA is TGTGCCAGCAGGGATGGACAGTTAGACACAGATACGCAGTATTTT. Its protein product is CASRDGQLDTDTQYF.

The chain joins TRBV4-1 to TRBJ1-2; D not resolved. Trimming took off 1 base at V and 6 bases at J, with 12 bases between the two ends. The germline V gene encodes CDR1 MGHRA and CDR2 YSYEKL. This CDR3 has 14 amino acids. The chain's CDR3 is CASSQGYSGNGYTF. In DNA form, the CDR3 reads TGCGCCAGCAGCCAAGGATATTCGGGGAATGGCTACACCTTC.

In its sample, this clone was seen once. The rearrangement joins TRBV19 to TRBJ2-1; 7 bases align to TRBD2. Trimming cost V 5 bases and J 3 bases; bases outside gene matches: 4. Germline V gene data show CDR1 as LNHDA and CDR2 as SQIVND (reference sequence). The CDR3 extends over 14 amino acids. This CDR3 is CASSYRDYYNEQFF. CDR3 DNA sequence: TGTGCCAGTAGTTACCGGGACTACTACAATGAGCAGTTCTTC.

The chain carries TRBV7-9 and TRBJ2-5, with 12 bases that match TRBD2. V dropped 7 bases and J dropped 1; count of bases not matched to a gene: 1. The CDR3 totals 14 residues. Per the germline V gene, CDR1 is SEHNR and CDR2 is FQNEAQ (reference sequence). The CDR3 region has the DNA TGTGCCAGCACGACTAGCGGGAGCCAAGAGACCCAGTACTTC. This encodes CASTTSGSQETQYF.

This chain uses TRBV19 with TRBJ2-3; tentative D call: TRBD2 (5 bases). Germline V gene sequence: CDR1 LNHDA, CDR2 SQIVND (reference sequence). V lost 0 bases, J lost 8 bases, and 12 bases lay in between. The length of the CDR3 is 14 residues. CDR3 bases: TGTGCCAGTAGTATAGAGGTACTCGGAGGTACGCAGTATTTT. It translates to CASSIEVLGGTQYF. Looking up the rest from reference TRBV19 and TRBJ2-3 gives the full variable domain: DGGITQSPKYLFRKEGQNVTLSCEQNLNHDAMYWYRQDPGQGLRLIYYSQIVNDFQKGDIAEGYSVSREKKESFPLTVTSAQKNPTAFYLCASSIEVLGGTQYFGPGTRLTVL.

The CDR3 region has the DNA TGCGCCAGCAGCCAAGATCAGGTTAGCGGCACCTACAATGAGCAGTTCTTC. Its translation is CASSQDQVSGTYNEQFF. The chain uses TRBV4-1 and TRBJ2-1; a possible D gene is TRBD2 (6 bases). Germline assignment: CDR1 MGHRA and CDR2 YSYEKL. The CDR3 totals 17 residues. Deletions cut 0 bases from V and 2 bases from J, with 14 bases between.

The V and J genes are TRBV7-9 and TRBJ1-6; D perhaps matches TRBD1 (6 bases). The CDR3 spans 15 residues. Per germline, CDR1 SEHNR and CDR2 FQNEAQ (reference sequence). The V gene lost 4 bases and the J gene lost 6 bases, with 13 bases spanning the gap. In DNA form, the CDR3 reads TGTGCCAGCAGCTCCCTGGAGGGGGTTAATTCACCCCTCCACTTT. Residues: CASSSLEGVNSPLHF.

The chain has TRBV27 and TRBJ1-5; the D is unclear. Trimming removed 6 bases at V and 6 bases at J, with 9 bases between. The CDR3 sequence is 12 residues long. Per the germline V gene, CDR1 is MNHEY and CDR2 is SMNVEV (reference sequence). The chain's CDR3 is CASSYLGQPQHF. CDR3 bases: TGTGCCAGCAGCTACCTCGGTCAGCCCCAGCATTTT.

V is TRBV4-1 and J is TRBJ2-7; TRBD1 matches 9 bases. The length of the CDR3 is 15 residues. CDR1 MGHRA and CDR2 YSYEKL come from the germline V gene. With 6 bases clipped from V and 5 bases from J, the junction kept 11 bases outside the gene matches. The CDR3 DNA reads as TGCGCCAGCAGTCAATCCGGGACAGGGCTCAACGAGCAGTACTTC. Protein: CASSQSGTGLNEQYF.